This TCR beta chain was identified during a study of blood T cell repertoires in COVID-19. As for the study in general: Samples taken during acute and convalescent COVID-19 were collected in the United States, Italy and Spain. Nucleic acid was either cDNA or gDNA, and it came from T cells, B-cell-depleted T cells, or PBMCs.

V lost 5 bases to trimming and J lost 4 bases; unmatched junction nucleotides: 8. This CDR3 is 15 amino acids long. Germline CDR1 is SGDLS and CDR2 is YYNGEE. Followed longitudinally, the Seattle patients had been enrolled during active infection. In the original processing: It was from reference gene primer amplification that nucleated cell counts were estimated. Repertoires were generated with immunoSEQ multiplex PCR, while TCRdb's copy carries only in-frame clones and drops some. That table is the source of V, J and clone size, and D and trimming were worked out from the DNA. There are fewer than 200,000 clones in the sample; 81% occur only once, and around 12% lies in the top ten.

The sequenced material came from peripheral blood. The chain uses TRBV9 and TRBJ2-2, with 7 bases lining up with TRBD2. The source is an elderly woman with COVID-19, enrolled during active disease. The CDR3 bases are TGTGCCAGCAGTCTCTCTGGGGAGGGCACCGGGGAGCTGTTTTTT. Its translation is CASSLSGEGTGELFF.